The present T cell receptor (beta chain) was sequenced within a study of blood T cell repertoires in COVID-19. This CDR3 comprises 15 residues. Between the trimmed V and J ends, which lost 1 base and 1 base, there was a span of 8 bases. CDR1 and CDR2 from the germline V gene are SGHTA and FQGNSA. The protocol was immunoSEQ multiplex PCR, while the TCRdb copy is restricted to in-frame clones and leaves out a portion. Here the sample spans about 180,000 clones, around four fifths being singletons. Participants reported their clinical history, and cohort assignment relied on those reports. This clone has only one observation.

This sequence joins TRBV7-2 and TRBJ1-5, with D unresolved. The receptor was isolated from a woman aged 45-65 years who had recovered from COVID-19. The sample was PBMCs or T cells enriched from blood (not recorded which). The CDR3 loop reads CASSLGAYSNQPQHF. CDR3 sequence (DNA): TGTGCCAGCAGCTTAGGGGCATACAGCAATCAGCCCCAGCATTTT.